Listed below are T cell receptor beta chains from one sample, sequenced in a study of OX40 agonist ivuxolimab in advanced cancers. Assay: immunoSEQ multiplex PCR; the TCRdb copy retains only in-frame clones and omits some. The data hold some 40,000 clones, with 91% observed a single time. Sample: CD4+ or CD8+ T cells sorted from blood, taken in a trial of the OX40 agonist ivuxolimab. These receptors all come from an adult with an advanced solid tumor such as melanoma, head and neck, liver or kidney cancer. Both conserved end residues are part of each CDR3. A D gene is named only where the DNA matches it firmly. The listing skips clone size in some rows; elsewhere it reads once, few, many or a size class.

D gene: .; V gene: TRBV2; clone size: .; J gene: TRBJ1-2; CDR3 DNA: TGTGCCAGCAGTGAACTAGGTGGGAACTATGGCTACACCTTC; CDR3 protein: CASSELGGNYGYTF
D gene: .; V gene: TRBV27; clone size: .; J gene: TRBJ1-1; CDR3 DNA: TGTGCCAGCAGTCAATCTGGACAGCTGATTAGAGAAGCTTTCTTT; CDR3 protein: CASSQSGQLIREAFF
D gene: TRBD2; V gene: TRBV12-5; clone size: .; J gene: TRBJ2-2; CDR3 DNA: TGTGCTAGTGGTTTGCTTCCTAGCGGGAGGATGAACACCGGGGAGCTGTTTTTT; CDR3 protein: CASGLLPSGRMNTGELFF
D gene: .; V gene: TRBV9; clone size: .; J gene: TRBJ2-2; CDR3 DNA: TGTGCCAGCAGCCCCGGACTTAAAGGCGGGGAGCTGTTTTTT; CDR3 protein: CASSPGLKGGELFF
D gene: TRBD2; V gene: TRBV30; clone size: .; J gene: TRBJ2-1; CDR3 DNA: TGTGCCTGGAACGGCGGGTCCGGGGGGACCTACAATGAGCAGTTCTTC; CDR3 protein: CAWNGGSGGTYNEQFF
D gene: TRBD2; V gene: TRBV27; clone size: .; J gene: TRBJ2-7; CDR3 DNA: TGTGCCAGCAGTACTAGCGGGAGAGGATACGAGCAGTACTTC; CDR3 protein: CASSTSGRGYEQYF
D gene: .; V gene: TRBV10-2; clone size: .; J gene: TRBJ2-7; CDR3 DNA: TGCGCCAGCAGTCGGACCGGGGGTCGAGAGCAGTACTTC; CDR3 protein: CASSRTGGREQYF
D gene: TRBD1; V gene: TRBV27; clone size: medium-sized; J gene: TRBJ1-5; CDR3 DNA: TGTGCCAGCAGCTTAGCCTCAGGGGGCTATAGGGGCAATCAGCCCCAGCATTTT; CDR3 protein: CASSLASGGYRGNQPQHF
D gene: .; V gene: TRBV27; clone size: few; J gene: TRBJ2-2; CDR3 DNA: TGTGCCAGCACGCTACACTGGACAGAGAACACCGGGGAGCTGTTTTTT; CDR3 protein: CASTLHWTENTGELFF
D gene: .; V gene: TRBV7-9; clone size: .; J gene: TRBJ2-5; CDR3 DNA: TGTGCCAGCAGCGCGGACAGCTTGTACCAAGAGACCCAGTACTTC; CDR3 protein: CASSADSLYQETQYF
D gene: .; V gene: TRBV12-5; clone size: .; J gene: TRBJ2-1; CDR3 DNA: TGTGCTAGTGGTTTGGTACATAACTCCTACAATGAGCAGTTCTTC; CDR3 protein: CASGLVHNSYNEQFF
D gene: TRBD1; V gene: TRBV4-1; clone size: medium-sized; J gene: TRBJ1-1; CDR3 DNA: TGCGCCAGCAGCGGCAGTCTTACAGGGGGAGGAGATGAAGCTTTCTTT; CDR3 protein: CASSGSLTGGGDEAFF
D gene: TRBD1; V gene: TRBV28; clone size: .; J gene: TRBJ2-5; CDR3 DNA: TGTGCCAGCAGTTCCCGGGACAGGGTGAAGGAGACCCAGTACTTC; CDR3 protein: CASSSRDRVKETQYF
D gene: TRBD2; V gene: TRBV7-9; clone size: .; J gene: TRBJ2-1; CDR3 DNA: TGTGCCAGCAGCCCCTGGGGCACTAGCGGGGATTACTACAATGAGCAGTTCTTC; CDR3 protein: CASSPWGTSGDYYNEQFF
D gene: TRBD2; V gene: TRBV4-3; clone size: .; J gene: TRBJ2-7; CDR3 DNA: TGCGCCAGCAGCCAAGCCCAGATGGGCGGGGGACCCTACGAGCAGTACTTC; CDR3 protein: CASSQAQMGGGPYEQYF
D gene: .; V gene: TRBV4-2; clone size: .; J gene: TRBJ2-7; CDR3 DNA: TGTGCCAGCAGCCAAGTCGTTGCGGGTTACGAGCAGTACTTC; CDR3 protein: CASSQVVAGYEQYF
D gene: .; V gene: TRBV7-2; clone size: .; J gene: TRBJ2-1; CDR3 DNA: TGTGCCAGCAGCTTAGGACTTGGAGACTACAATGAGCAGTTCTTC; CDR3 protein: CASSLGLGDYNEQFF
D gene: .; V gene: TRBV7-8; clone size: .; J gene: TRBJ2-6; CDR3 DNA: TGTGCCAGCAGCCTTCCGGCGAAGGGGATAGGTGGGGCCAACGTCCTGACTTTC; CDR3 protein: CASSLPAKGIGGANVLTF